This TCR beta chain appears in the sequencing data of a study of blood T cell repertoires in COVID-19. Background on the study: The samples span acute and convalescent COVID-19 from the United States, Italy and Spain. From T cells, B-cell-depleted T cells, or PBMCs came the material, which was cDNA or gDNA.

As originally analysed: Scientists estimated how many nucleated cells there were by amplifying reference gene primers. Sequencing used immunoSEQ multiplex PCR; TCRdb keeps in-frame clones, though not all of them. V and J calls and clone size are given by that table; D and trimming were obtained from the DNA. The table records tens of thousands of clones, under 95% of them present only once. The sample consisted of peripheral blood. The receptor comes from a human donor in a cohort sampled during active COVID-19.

In nucleotides, the CDR3 is TGTGCCTGGAGCTTAAGACTCAATCCACCCAATGGCTACACCTTC. Protein product: CAWSLRLNPPNGYTF. The V call is TRBV30, the J call TRBJ1-2; D is ambiguous. Trimming removed 3 bases at V and 6 bases at J, with 20 bases between. Germline V gene data show CDR1 as GTSNPN and CDR2 as SVGIG (reference sequence). The CDR3 spans 15 residues. Full variable domain (rest looked up from reference TRBV30 and TRBJ1-2): SQTIHQWPATLVQPVGSPLSLECTVEGTSNPNLYWYRQAAGRGLQLLFYSVGIGQISSEVPQNLSASRPQDRQFILSSKKLLLSDSGFYLCAWSLRLNPPNGYTFGSGTRLTVV.